This is a list of T cell receptor beta chains from one sample in a study of T cells in Graves' hyperthyroidism and ophthalmopathy. Using its own MiXCR run on the multiplex PCR reads, TCRdb lists one record per CDR3 protein. The sample carries hundreds of thousands of distinct CDR3 sequences, 15% to 19% recorded once. The sequenced sample was blood. These receptors were taken from a woman between 18 and 29 years old with Graves' hyperthyroidism. Both conserved end residues are part of each CDR3. The D gene is left open where the match is weak. Clone size is stated in some rows and not others, as once, few, many or a class when expanded.

>TRBV28|TRBJ1-1|-|-
TGTGCCAGCAGTGGCCGGGGGACGCCGAAGCCTGAAGCTTTCTTT
CASSGRGTPKPEAFF
>TRBV5-1|TRBJ2-1|-|TRBD2
TGCGCCAGCAGCTTGGGAGCGGGAGGAAATTATGAGCAGTTCTTC
CASSLGAGGNYEQFF
>TRBV2|TRBJ2-3|few|TRBD2
TGTGCCAGCGCATGGCTAGCGGGAGTGGTAGATACGCAGTATTTT
CASAWLAGVVDTQYF
>TRBV27|TRBJ2-1|-|-
TGTGCCAGCAGTTCCAGGGTCCCCCGGGCGGAGCAGTTCTTC
CASSSRVPRAEQFF
>TRBV3-1|TRBJ1-5|many|TRBD1
TGTGCCAGCAGCCAAGGGGCAGGGGGGCCTAATCAGCCCCAGCATTTT
CASSQGAGGPNQPQHF
>TRBV12-3/TRBV12-4|TRBJ2-7|many|TRBD1
TGTGCCAGCAGTTTGGGGGACAGGCAGTACGAGCAGTACTTC
CASSLGDRQYEQYF
>TRBV12-5|TRBJ2-5|many|-
TGTGCTAGTGGTTTGGGTACGGGTGGGACCCAGTACTTC
CASGLGTGGTQYF
>TRBV15|TRBJ1-1|many|-
TGTGCCACCAGCCGAAATATGAACACTGAAGCTTTCTTT
CATSRNMNTEAFF
>TRBV11-1|TRBJ2-5|many|-
TGTGCCAGCAGCGGAGGCCTAGAACAAGAGACCCAGTACTTC
CASSGGLEQETQYF
>TRBV9|TRBJ1-1|few|TRBD1
TGTGCCAGCAGCGGCCAGGACAGGCTCACTGAAGCTTTCTTT
CASSGQDRLTEAFF
>TRBV2|TRBJ1-1|few|-
TGTGCCAACAGTGTGATGGGGGGAAGGGGTTGGACTGAAGCTTTCTTT
CANSVMGGRGWTEAFF
>TRBV3-1|TRBJ2-3|many|-
TGTGCCAGCAGCCAAGCTGGGGGGCTAGCGAGGACAGATACGCAGTATTTT
CASSQAGGLARTDTQYF
>TRBV11-2|TRBJ1-3|many|-
TGTGCCAGCAGCTTAGTCCCGGTGGGCCTCTCTGGAAACACCATATATTTT
CASSLVPVGLSGNTIYF
>TRBV7-3|TRBJ2-3|few|TRBD1
TGTGCCAGCAGCTTACGCCATTCCACAGGGGTCGGCACAGATACGCAGTATTTT
CASSLRHSTGVGTDTQYF
>TRBV7-2|TRBJ2-1|many|TRBD2
TGTGCCAGCACCCCGACTAGCGAGAGTAGAAATGAGCAGTTCTTC
CASTPTSESRNEQFF
>TRBV9|TRBJ1-4|-|-
TGTGCCAGCAGCGTAGGTGACCTAACTAATGAAAAACTGTTTTTT
CASSVGDLTNEKLFF
>TRBV11-2|TRBJ2-7|many|-
TGTGCCAGCAGCCCGGGTCGAGAGCAGTACTTC
CASSPGREQYF
>TRBV4-1|TRBJ1-4|many|TRBD1
TGCGCCAGCAGCCAAGGAAGACAGGGAGAAAAACTGTTTTTT
CASSQGRQGEKLFF
>TRBV13|TRBJ1-1|many|-
TGTGCCACCCAGACAGGACTCACTGAAGCTTTCTTT
CATQTGLTEAFF
>TRBV9|TRBJ2-3|-|-
TGTGCCAGCAGCCTTAGCAGCGCAGATACGCAGTATTTT
CASSLSSADTQYF
>TRBV18|TRBJ1-4|-|-
TGTGCCAGCTCACCTCCTGAGGGGTGGTCAGGTTACGAAAAACTGTTTTTT
CASSPPEGWSGYEKLFF
>TRBV20-1|TRBJ2-5|-|-
TGCAGTGCTAGAGATTTTCGACAGGAAGAGACCCAGTACTTC
CSARDFRQEETQYF
>TRBV20-1|TRBJ2-2|many|-
TGCAGTGCTAGAGATGGGGTTAACACCGGGGAGCTGTTTTTT
CSARDGVNTGELFF
>TRBV7-2|TRBJ2-3|-|-
TGTGCCAGCAGCTTAGTCGTGATAACAGATACGCAGTATTTT
CASSLVVITDTQYF
>TRBV19|TRBJ1-5|few|TRBD1
TGTGCCAGTAGTCTTTACCCAGGGGGCGCGTCCGGCATTCAGCCCCAGCATTTT
CASSLYPGGASGIQPQHF
>TRBV27|TRBJ2-5|many|-
TGTGCCAGCAGTGACAGTTACCAAGAGACCCAGTACTTC
CASSDSYQETQYF